Listed below are T cell receptor beta chains from one sample, sequenced in a study of memory CD4+ T cells and cytomegalovirus serostatus. Using immunoSEQ multiplex PCR, the repertoire was profiled, and TCRdb retains in-frame clones only, with some absent. The repertoire includes 46,000 or so clones, 60% to 80% of them detected once, and 0.85% to 0.95% sits in the top ten. Sequenced input: memory CD4+ T cells from blood. The receptors here all came from an adult in good health and CMV-seronegative. Each CDR3 is given with its conserved first and last residue. A D gene is named only where the DNA matches it firmly. The size of a clone is reported for some rows only, either as once, few or many, or as a class for expanded clones.

size	D	J	V	CDR3	DNA
.	.	TRBJ1-2	TRBV6-5	CASRTGTQNYGYTF	TGTGCCAGCAGAACCGGGACACAGAACTATGGCTACACCTTC
.	.	TRBJ2-3	TRBV19	CASSQRPGMDTQYF	TGTGCCAGTAGTCAGCGGCCCGGGATGGATACGCAGTATTTT
.	.	TRBJ1-4	TRBV19	CASSPSRTSEKLFF	TGTGCCAGTAGTCCCTCCAGGACCAGTGAAAAACTGTTTTTT
.	.	TRBJ1-6	TRBV14	CASSQVRNSPLHF	TGTGCCAGCAGCCAAGTCAGAAATTCACCCCTCCACTTT
.	.	TRBJ1-6	TRBV19	CASSTGALNSPLHF	TGTGCCAGTAGTACAGGAGCCCTTAATTCACCCCTCCACTTT
.	.	TRBJ1-6	TRBV7-8	CASSSDGYNSPLHF	TGTGCCAGCAGCTCCGATGGCTATAATTCACCCCTCCACTTT
.	.	TRBJ2-5	TRBV4-1	CASSLGPNQETQYF	TGCGCCAGCAGCCTGGGACCCAACCAAGAGACCCAGTACTTC
.	.	TRBJ2-5	TRBV7-8	CASSLEGATKTQYF	TGTGCCAGCAGCTTAGAAGGGGCCACAAAGACCCAGTACTTC
.	.	TRBJ2-7	TRBV19	CASRHTDGVLYEQYF	TGTGCCAGTAGACACACCGATGGGGTCCTCTACGAGCAGTACTTC
once	.	TRBJ2-4	TRBV19	CASSIDLGALAKNIQYF	TGTGCCAGTAGTATAGATCTAGGGGCCTTAGCCAAAAACATTCAGTACTTC
.	.	TRBJ2-2	TRBV5-4	CASSRVGAGELFF	TGTGCCAGCAGCCGAGTGGGCGCCGGGGAGCTGTTTTTT
.	.	TRBJ1-2	TRBV28	CASGPPGVTRYGYTF	TGTGCCAGCGGGCCTCCGGGGGTAACCCGTTATGGCTACACCTTC
few	.	TRBJ1-1	TRBV2	CASSVGAATEAFF	TGTGCCAGCAGTGTTGGGGCGGCAACTGAAGCTTTCTTT
.	TRBD1	TRBJ2-7	TRBV11-2	CASSSGGAMYEQYF	TGTGCCAGCAGCTCAGGGGGCGCAATGTACGAGCAGTACTTC
.	.	TRBJ2-3	TRBV5-1	CASSVEPTHSDTQYF	TGCGCCAGCAGCGTTGAACCTACCCACTCAGATACGCAGTATTTT
.	.	TRBJ1-5	TRBV5-1	CASSASTGGANQPQHF	TGCGCCAGCAGCGCCAGTACCGGGGGTGCAAATCAGCCCCAGCATTTT
few	.	TRBJ2-1	TRBV5-5	CASSLYTGIRSNEQFF	TGTGCCAGCAGCCTCTACACAGGTATCCGGTCCAATGAGCAGTTCTTC
once	.	TRBJ1-1	TRBV7-9	CASSAQNRRTEAFF	TGTGCCAGCAGCGCACAAAATCGTCGGACTGAAGCTTTCTTT
.	TRBD1	TRBJ1-5	TRBV7-9	CASTGGQGAGQPQHF	TGTGCCAGCACCGGAGGGCAGGGGGCCGGTCAGCCCCAGCATTTT
.	.	TRBJ1-3	TRBV5-6	CASSFDRNLGNTIYF	TGTGCCAGCAGCTTCGACAGGAACCTCGGAAACACCATATATTTT
.	TRBD1	TRBJ1-6	TRBV27	CASSLTGGRNSPLHF	TGTGCCAGCAGCCTTACAGGGGGTCGGAATTCACCCCTCCACTTT
.	TRBD2	TRBJ2-7	TRBV7-3	CASSPWGGPPYEQYF	TGTGCCAGCAGCCCTTGGGGAGGGCCCCCCTACGAGCAGTACTTC
.	.	TRBJ2-5	TRBV7-6	CASSLEGFGGLETQYF	TGTGCCAGCAGCTTAGAAGGCTTTGGGGGTCTAGAGACCCAGTACTTC
once	.	TRBJ1-1	TRBV10-3	CAIGRGSRTPPFF	TGTGCCATCGGGAGGGGCAGTAGAACACCCCCCTTCTTT
.	TRBD1	TRBJ2-7	TRBV7-2	CASSSRDRGRWEQYF	TGTGCCAGCAGCTCACGTGACAGGGGGCGGTGGGAGCAGTACTTC
.	.	TRBJ1-5	TRBV30	CAWSVRLGPHQPQHF	TGTGCCTGGAGTGTACGGTTGGGACCACATCAGCCCCAGCATTTT
few	.	TRBJ2-1	TRBV7-7	CASSLAGRYNEQFF	TGTGCCAGCAGCTTAGCGGGGAGGTATAATGAGCAGTTCTTC
.	TRBD2	TRBJ2-3	TRBV28	CASSSPAGGWGTDTQYF	TGTGCCAGCAGCAGTCCTGCGGGGGGGTGGGGCACAGATACGCAGTATTTT
.	TRBD1	TRBJ1-5	TRBV30	CAWSRRTGDQPQHF	TGTGCCTGGAGTAGAAGGACAGGGGATCAGCCCCAGCATTTT
.	TRBD1	TRBJ1-4	TRBV28	CASSLWNRGQEKLFF	TGTGCCAGCAGTTTATGGAACAGGGGGCAAGAAAAACTGTTTTTT
few	.	TRBJ1-6	TRBV7-9	CASSPPGGTPLHF	TGTGCCAGCAGCCCGCCCGGGGGCACACCCCTCCACTTT
.	TRBD1	TRBJ2-7	TRBV2	CASGTGGEQYF	TGTGCCAGCGGAACAGGGGGCGAGCAGTACTTC
.	.	TRBJ2-3	TRBV27	CASRRKTGSTDTQYF	TGTGCCAGCCGAAGGAAGACAGGTAGCACAGATACGCAGTATTTT
.	TRBD2	TRBJ2-1	TRBV7-6	CASSPSGLASYEQFF	TGTGCCAGCAGCCCCTCCGGACTAGCGAGCTATGAGCAGTTCTTC
.	.	TRBJ1-2	TRBV4-3	CASSHDEGKRGYTF	TGCGCCAGCAGCCATGATGAGGGGAAGAGGGGCTACACCTTC
.	TRBD2	TRBJ2-3	TRBV5-5	CASSLGQGAGGGDTQYF	TGTGCCAGCAGCTTGGGCCAGGGAGCGGGGGGTGGAGATACGCAGTATTTT
.	TRBD1	TRBJ2-7	TRBV28	CASSFRGLTQYTYEQYF	TGTGCCAGCAGTTTTAGGGGGCTCACGCAGTACACCTACGAGCAGTACTTC
.	.	TRBJ2-7	TRBV5-4	CASSRDAGALEQYF	TGTGCCAGCAGCCGGGATGCCGGGGCCCTCGAGCAGTACTTC
.	.	TRBJ1-2	TRBV7-2	CASSLESTVGGGGYTF	TGTGCCAGCAGCTTAGAATCCACAGTAGGGGGAGGTGGCTACACCTTC
.	.	TRBJ2-7	TRBV5-6	CASSLRSVRGEQYF	TGTGCCAGCAGCTTGAGAAGCGTACGGGGCGAGCAGTACTTC
.	.	TRBJ2-1	TRBV2	CASSLIRGNEQFF	TGTGCCAGCAGCTTAATACGGGGGAATGAGCAGTTCTTC
.	TRBD1	TRBJ1-2	TRBV6-1	CASSAQGKDGYTF	TGTGCCAGCAGCGCACAGGGGAAGGATGGCTACACCTTC
few	.	TRBJ2-7	TRBV10-1	CVAFRGGYGWNYEQYF	TGCGTTGCGTTCCGGGGTGGGTATGGGTGGAACTACGAGCAGTACTTC